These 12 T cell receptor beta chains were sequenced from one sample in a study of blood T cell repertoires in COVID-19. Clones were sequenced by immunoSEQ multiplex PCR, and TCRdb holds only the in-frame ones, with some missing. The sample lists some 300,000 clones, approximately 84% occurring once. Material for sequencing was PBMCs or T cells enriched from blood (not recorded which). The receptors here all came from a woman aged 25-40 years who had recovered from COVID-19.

The DNA for the CDR3 is TGTGCCAGCAGTTTTTACCCTCCGGGACTAGCGGCCTCGAGCTCCTACGAGCAGTACTTC. Residues: CASSFYPPGLAASSSYEQYF. The V call is TRBV27, the J call TRBJ2-7; TRBD2 matches 11 bases. V lost 3 bases to trimming and J lost 0 bases; unmatched junction nucleotides: 16. CDR1 is MNHEY and CDR2 is SMNVEV in the germline V gene (reference sequence). The CDR3 consists of 20 residues.

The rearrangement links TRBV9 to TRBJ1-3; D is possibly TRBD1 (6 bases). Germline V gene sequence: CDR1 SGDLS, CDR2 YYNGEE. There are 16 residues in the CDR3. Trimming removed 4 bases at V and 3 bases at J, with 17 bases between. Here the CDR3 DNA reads TGTGCCAGCAGCCCGCGGGGGCACAGGAATGGAAACACCATATATTTT. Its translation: CASSPRGHRNGNTIYF.

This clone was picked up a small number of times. CDR3 in DNA: TGTGCCAGCAGCCAGACAGCGATTGGAAACACCATATATTTT. Residues: CASSQTAIGNTIYF. The chain combines TRBV2 with TRBJ1-3, with D possibly matching TRBD1 (5 bases). This CDR3 region has 14 residues. V lost 6 bases to trimming and J lost 3 bases, with 12 bases between them. From germline, CDR1 is SNHLY and CDR2 FYNNEI.

Here the CDR3 DNA reads TGTGCCAGCAGTTTATTGAGGGGGTTGAGCACCGGGGAGCTGTTTTTT. It yields the protein CASSLLRGLSTGELFF. The chain has TRBV27 and TRBJ2-2; weak D call: TRBD1 (6 bases). Trimming cost V 1 base and J 4 bases, with 13 bases left between them. Germline loops: CDR1 MNHEY, CDR2 SMNVEV (reference sequence). There are 16 residues in the CDR3.

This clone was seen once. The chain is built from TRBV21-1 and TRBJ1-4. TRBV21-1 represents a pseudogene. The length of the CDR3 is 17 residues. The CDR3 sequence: CASSKGARGSGKEKLFF. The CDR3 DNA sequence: TGTGCCAGCAGCAAGGGCGCCCGTGGGAGCGGGAAAGAAAAACTGTTTTTT.

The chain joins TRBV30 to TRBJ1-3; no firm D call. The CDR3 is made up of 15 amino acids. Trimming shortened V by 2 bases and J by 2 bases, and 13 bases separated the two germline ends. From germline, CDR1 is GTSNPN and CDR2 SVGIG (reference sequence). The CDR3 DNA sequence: TGTGCCTGGAGTCATGCGGGGAAGACTGGAAACACCATATATTTT. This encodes CAWSHAGKTGNTIYF.

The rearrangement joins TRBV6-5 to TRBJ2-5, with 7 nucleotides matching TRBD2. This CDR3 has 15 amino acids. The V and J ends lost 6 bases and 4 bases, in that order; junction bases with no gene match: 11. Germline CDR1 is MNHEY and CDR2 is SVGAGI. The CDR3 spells CASSHPLGGGETQYF. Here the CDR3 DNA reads TGTGCCAGCAGCCACCCCCTGGGGGGGGGAGAGACCCAGTACTTC.

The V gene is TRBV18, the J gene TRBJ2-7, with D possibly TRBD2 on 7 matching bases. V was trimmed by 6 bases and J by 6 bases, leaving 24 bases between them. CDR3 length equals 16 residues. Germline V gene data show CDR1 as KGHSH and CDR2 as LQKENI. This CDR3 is CASSPQGLSKGGEQYF. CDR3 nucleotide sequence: TGTGCCAGCTCCCCCCAGGGACTATCCAAAGGGGGCGAGCAGTACTTC.

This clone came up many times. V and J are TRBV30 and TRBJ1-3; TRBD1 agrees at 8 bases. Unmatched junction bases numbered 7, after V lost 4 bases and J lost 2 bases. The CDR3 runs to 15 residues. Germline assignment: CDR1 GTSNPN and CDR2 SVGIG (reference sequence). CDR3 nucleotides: TGTGCCTGGACCCGGACAGGGAGAACTGGAAACACCATATATTTT. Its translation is CAWTRTGRTGNTIYF. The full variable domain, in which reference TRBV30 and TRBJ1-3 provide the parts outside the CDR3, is SQTIHQWPATLVQPVGSPLSLECTVEGTSNPNLYWYRQAAGRGLQLLFYSVGIGQISSEVPQNLSASRPQDRQFILSSKKLLLSDSGFYLCAWTRTGRTGNTIYFGEGSWLTVV.

The CDR3 sequence: CASSPDGGSNQPQHF. The CDR3 DNA reads as TGTGCCAGCAGCCCGGATGGCGGTAGCAATCAGCCCCAGCATTTT. V and J are TRBV7-4 and TRBJ1-5; D is uncertain. Germline values: CDR1 SGHVT, CDR2 SQSDAQ. Deletions cut 5 bases from V and 0 bases from J, with 11 bases between. The CDR3 contains 15 residues.

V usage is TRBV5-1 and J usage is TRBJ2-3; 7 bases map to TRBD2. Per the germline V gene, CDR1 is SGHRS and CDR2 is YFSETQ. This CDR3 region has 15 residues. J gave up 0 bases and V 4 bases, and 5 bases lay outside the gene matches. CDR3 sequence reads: CASSQRGGSTDTQYF. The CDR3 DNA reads TGCGCCAGCAGCCAGCGGGGCGGGAGCACAGATACGCAGTATTTT.

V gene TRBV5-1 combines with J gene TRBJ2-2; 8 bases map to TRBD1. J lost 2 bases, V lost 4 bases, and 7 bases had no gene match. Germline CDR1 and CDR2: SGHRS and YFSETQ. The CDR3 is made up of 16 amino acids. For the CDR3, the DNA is TGCGCCAGCAGCCCATTGGGACAGGCTAACACCGGGGAGCTGTTTTTT. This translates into CASSPLGQANTGELFF.